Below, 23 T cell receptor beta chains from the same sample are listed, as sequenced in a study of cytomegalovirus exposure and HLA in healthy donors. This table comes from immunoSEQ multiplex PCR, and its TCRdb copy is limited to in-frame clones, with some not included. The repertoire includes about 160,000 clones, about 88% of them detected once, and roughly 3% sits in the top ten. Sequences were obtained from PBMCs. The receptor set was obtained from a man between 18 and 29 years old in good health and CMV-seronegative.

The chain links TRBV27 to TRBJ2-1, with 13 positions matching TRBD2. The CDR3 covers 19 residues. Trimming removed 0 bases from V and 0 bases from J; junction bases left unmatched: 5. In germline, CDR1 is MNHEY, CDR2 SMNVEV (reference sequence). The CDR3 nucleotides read TGTGCCAGCAGTTTATCAACTAGCGGGGGGGAGAGCTCCTACAATGAGCAGTTCTTC. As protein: CASSLSTSGGESSYNEQFF.

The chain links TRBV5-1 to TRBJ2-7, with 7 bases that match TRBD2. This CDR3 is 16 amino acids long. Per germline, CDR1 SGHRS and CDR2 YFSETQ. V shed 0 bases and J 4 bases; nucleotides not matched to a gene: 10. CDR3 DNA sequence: TGCGCCAGCAGCTTGGATGGCAGGGTTAGCGGGTACGAGCAGTACTTC. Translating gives CASSLDGRVSGYEQYF.

This CDR3 reads CASSQDSGLVSDTQYF. In nucleotides, the CDR3 is TGTGCCAGCAGCCAAGATTCGGGACTAGTTTCAGATACGCAGTATTTT. The chain has TRBV4-2 and TRBJ2-3; 8 nucleotides agree with TRBD2. V lost 0 bases to trimming and J lost 4 bases; unmatched junction nucleotides: 6. Germline-derived CDR1 and CDR2 are LGHNA and YNFKEQ. CDR3 size: 16 residues.

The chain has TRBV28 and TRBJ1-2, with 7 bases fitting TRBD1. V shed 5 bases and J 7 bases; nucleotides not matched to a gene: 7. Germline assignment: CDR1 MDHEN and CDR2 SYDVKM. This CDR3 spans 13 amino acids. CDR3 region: CASSLQGSFGYTF. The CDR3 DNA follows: TGTGCCAGCAGTCTACAGGGGTCATTTGGCTACACCTTC.

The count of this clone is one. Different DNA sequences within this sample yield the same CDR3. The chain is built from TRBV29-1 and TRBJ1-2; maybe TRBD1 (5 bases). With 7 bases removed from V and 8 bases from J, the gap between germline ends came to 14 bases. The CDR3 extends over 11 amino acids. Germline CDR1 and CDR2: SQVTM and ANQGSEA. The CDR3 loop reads CSGGGGRGYTF. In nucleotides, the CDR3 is TGCAGCGGTGGGGGAGGTCGGGGCTACACCTTC.

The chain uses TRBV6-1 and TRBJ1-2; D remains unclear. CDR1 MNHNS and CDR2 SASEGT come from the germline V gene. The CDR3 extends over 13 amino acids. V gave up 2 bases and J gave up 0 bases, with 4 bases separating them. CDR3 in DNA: TGTGCCAGCAGTGAACCTTCTAACTATGGCTACACCTTC. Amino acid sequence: CASSEPSNYGYTF.

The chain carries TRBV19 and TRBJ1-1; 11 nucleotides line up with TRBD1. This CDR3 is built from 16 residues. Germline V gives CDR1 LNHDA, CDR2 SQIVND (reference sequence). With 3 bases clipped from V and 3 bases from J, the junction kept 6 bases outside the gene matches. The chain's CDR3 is CASSIPPGQGDTEAFF. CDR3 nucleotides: TGTGCCAGTAGTATTCCTCCGGGACAGGGGGACACTGAAGCTTTCTTT.

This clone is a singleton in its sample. CDR3 coding DNA: TGTGCCAGCAGCACACCGGGACTAGCGTACGATACGCAGTATTTT. This codes for CASSTPGLAYDTQYF. The rearrangement joins TRBV6-5 to TRBJ2-3; 10 bases agree with TRBD2. The germline CDR1 and CDR2 sequences are MNHEY and SVGAGI. V shed 6 bases, J shed 6 bases, and the junction held 9 bases outside the gene matches. The CDR3 covers 15 residues.

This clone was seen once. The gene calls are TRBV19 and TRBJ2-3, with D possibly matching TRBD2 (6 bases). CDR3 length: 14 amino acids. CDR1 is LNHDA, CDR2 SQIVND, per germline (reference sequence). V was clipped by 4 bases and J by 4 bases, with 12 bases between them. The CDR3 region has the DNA TGTGCCAGTAGTACCACTAGCTTCCCAGATACGCAGTATTTT. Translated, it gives CASSTTSFPDTQYF.

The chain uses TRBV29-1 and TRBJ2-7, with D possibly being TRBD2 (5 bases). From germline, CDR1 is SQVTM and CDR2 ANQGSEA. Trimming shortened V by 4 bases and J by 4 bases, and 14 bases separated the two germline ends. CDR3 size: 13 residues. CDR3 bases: TGCAGCGTTGCACGAGGGCTACTTTACGAGCAGTACTTC. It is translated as CSVARGLLYEQYF.

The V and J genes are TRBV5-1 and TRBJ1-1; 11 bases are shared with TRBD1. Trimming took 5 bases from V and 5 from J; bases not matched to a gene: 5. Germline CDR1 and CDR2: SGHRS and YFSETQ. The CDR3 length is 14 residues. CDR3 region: CASRAGTGGTEAFF. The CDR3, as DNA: TGCGCCAGCAGGGCCGGGACAGGGGGGACTGAAGCTTTCTTT. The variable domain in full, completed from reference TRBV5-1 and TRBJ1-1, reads KAGVTQTPRYLIKTRGQQVTLSCSPISGHRSVSWYQQTPGQGLQFLFEYFSETQRNKGNFPGRFSGRQFSNSRSEMNVSTLELGDSALYLCASRAGTGGTEAFFGQGTRLTVV.

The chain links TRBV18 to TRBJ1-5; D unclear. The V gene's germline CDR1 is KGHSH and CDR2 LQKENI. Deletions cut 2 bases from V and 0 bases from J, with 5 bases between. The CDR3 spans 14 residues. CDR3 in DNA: TGTGCCAGCTCACCAGCCGGTAGCAATCAGCCCCAGCATTTT. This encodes CASSPAGSNQPQHF.

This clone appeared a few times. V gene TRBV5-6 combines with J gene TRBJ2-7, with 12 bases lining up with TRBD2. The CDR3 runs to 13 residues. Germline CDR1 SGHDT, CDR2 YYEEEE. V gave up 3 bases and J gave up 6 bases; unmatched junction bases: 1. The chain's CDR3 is CASSSSGGVEQYV. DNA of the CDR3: TGTGCCAGCAGCTCTAGCGGGGGGGTCGAGCAGTACGTC.

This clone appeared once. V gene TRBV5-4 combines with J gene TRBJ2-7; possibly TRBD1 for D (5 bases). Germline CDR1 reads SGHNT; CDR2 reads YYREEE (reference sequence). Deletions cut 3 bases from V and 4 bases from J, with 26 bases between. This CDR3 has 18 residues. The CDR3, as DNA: TGTGCCAGCAGCTCCCAGGGTAGCTCCAAATCCGGTTTATACGAGCAGTACTTC. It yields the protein CASSSQGSSKSGLYEQYF.

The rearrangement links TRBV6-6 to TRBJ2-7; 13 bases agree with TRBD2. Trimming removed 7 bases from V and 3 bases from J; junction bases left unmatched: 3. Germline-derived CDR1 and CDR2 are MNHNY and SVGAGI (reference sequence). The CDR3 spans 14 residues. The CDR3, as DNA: TGTGCCAGCACCGGACTAGCGGGAGTCTACGAGCAGTACTTC. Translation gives CASTGLAGVYEQYF.

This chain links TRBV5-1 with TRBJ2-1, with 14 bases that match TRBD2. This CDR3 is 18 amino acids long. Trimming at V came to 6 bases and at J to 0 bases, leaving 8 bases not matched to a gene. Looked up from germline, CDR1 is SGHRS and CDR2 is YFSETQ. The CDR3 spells CASTSRLAGGSSYNEQFF. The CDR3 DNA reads TGCGCCAGCACCTCAAGACTAGCGGGGGGGAGCTCCTACAATGAGCAGTTCTTC.

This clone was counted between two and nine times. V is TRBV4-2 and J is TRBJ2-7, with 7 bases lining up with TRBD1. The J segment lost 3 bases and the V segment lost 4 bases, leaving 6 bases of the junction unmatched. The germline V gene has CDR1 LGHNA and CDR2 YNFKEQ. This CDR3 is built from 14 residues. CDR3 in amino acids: CASSPSDRDYEQYF. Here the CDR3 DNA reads TGTGCCAGCAGCCCCTCCGACAGGGACTACGAGCAGTACTTC.

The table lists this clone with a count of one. CDR3 amino acids: CASSYSGGGYTF. CDR3 bases: TGTGCCAGCAGTTACTCAGGGGGCGGCTACACCTTC. The chain uses TRBV6-5 and TRBJ1-2; 7 positions agree with TRBD1. There are 12 residues in the CDR3. V lost 0 bases, J lost 8 bases, and 0 bases stayed unmatched. CDR1 is MNHEY and CDR2 is SVGAGI in the germline V gene.

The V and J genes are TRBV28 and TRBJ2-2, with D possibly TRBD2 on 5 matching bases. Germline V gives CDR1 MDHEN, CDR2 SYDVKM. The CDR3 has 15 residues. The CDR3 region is CTTSPSQSNTGELFF. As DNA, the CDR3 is TGTACAACCTCGCCTAGCCAATCGAACACCGGGGAGCTGTTTTTT.

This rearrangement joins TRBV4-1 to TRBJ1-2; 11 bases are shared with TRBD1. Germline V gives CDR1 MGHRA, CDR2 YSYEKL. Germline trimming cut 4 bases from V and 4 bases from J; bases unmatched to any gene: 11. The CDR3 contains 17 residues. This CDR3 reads CASSPGQGASGVYGYTF. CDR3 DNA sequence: TGCGCCAGCAGCCCCGGACAGGGGGCGTCGGGTGTCTATGGCTACACCTTC.

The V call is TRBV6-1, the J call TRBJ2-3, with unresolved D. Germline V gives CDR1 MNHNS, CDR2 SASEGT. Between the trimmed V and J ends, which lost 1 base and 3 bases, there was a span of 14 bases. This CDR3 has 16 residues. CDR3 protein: CASSEVVYSSTDTQYF. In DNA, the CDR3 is TGTGCCAGCAGTGAAGTTGTCTATTCGTCGACAGATACGCAGTATTTT.

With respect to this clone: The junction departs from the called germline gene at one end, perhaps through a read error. The CDR3 coding sequence is TGTGCTAGCAGCTTCGGGACTAGCGGGTACCAAGAGACCCAGTACTTC. This translates into CASSFGTSGYQETQYF. The genes are TRBV7-7 and TRBJ2-5; TRBD2 aligns across 12 bases. Germline values: CDR1 SSHAT, CDR2 FNYEAQ (reference sequence). The CDR3 is 16 amino acids.

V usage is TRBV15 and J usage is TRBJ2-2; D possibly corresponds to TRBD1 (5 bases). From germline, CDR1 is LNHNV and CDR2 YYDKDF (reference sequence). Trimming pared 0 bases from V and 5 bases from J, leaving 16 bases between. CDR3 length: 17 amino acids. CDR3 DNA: TGTGCCACCAGCAGAGATACCATCAGGGATGTTACCGGGGAGCTGTTTTTT. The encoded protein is CATSRDTIRDVTGELFF.